A selection of T cell receptor beta chains follows, all from one sample in a study of a mutant IDH1 vaccine in newly diagnosed glioma. No cognate antigen is known for these TCRs. Data came from immunoSEQ multiplex PCR; TCRdb stores just in-frame clones and leaves some out. This table holds roughly 64,000 clones, 65% to 75% found once. This specimen consisted of PBMCs, obtained from a glioma patient whose treatment included an IDH1 peptide vaccine. Receptor source: a man aged 45 to 65 with glioma. The conserved cysteine and the conserved F or W are not part of the CDR3 here. Each record gives: CDR3 protein, J gene, CDR3 length, V gene.

cdr3_aa: ASSYPGGGTEAF
j_call: TRBJ1-1
cdr3_length: 12
v_call: TRBV6-6

cdr3_aa: ASARTGGMNTEAF
j_call: TRBJ1-1
cdr3_length: 13
v_call: TRBV6-5

cdr3_aa: ASSKGASGANVLT
j_call: TRBJ2-6
cdr3_length: 13
v_call: TRBV5-1

cdr3_aa: ASSPQAQPNYGYT
j_call: TRBJ1-2
cdr3_length: 13
v_call: TRBV7-9

cdr3_aa: ASSSELAGGFNEQF
j_call: TRBJ2-1
cdr3_length: 14
v_call: TRBV6-5

cdr3_aa: ASKRSSNQPQH
j_call: TRBJ1-5
cdr3_length: 11
v_call: TRBV6-5

cdr3_aa: ASSPPMRAGTGSVQY
j_call: TRBJ2-4
cdr3_length: 15
v_call: TRBV18

cdr3_aa: AWSVLRHEQY
j_call: TRBJ2-7
cdr3_length: 10
v_call: TRBV30

cdr3_aa: ASTLTPLMGH
j_call: TRBJ1-5
cdr3_length: 10
v_call: TRBV27

cdr3_aa: TSSQGSQYSNQPQH
j_call: TRBJ1-5
cdr3_length: 14
v_call: TRBV1

cdr3_aa: AWGLGGASSYEQY
j_call: TRBJ2-7
cdr3_length: 13
v_call: TRBV30

cdr3_aa: SVDRGVTEAF
j_call: TRBJ1-1
cdr3_length: 10
v_call: TRBV29-1

cdr3_aa: ASSPGGSFAF
j_call: TRBJ1-1
cdr3_length: 10
v_call: TRBV9

cdr3_aa: ASSQPQGSNYGYT
j_call: TRBJ1-2
cdr3_length: 13
v_call: TRBV4-2

cdr3_aa: SVLVGGISNEKLF
j_call: TRBJ1-4
cdr3_length: 13
v_call: TRBV29-1

cdr3_aa: ASSDYGNNQPQH
j_call: TRBJ1-5
cdr3_length: 12
v_call: TRBV7-2

cdr3_aa: ACPEARGTEAF
j_call: TRBJ1-1
cdr3_length: 11
v_call: TRBV30

cdr3_aa: ASSPSGNTIY
j_call: TRBJ1-3
cdr3_length: 10
v_call: TRBV7-9

cdr3_aa: ASSSTGARADTQY
j_call: TRBJ2-3
cdr3_length: 13
v_call: TRBV9

cdr3_aa: ASSRTAYGYT
j_call: TRBJ1-2
cdr3_length: 10
v_call: TRBV7-2

cdr3_aa: ASSLGTGGEKLF
j_call: TRBJ1-4
cdr3_length: 12
v_call: TRBV7-6